The subject of this entry is one T cell receptor (beta chain). Its antigen is undetermined. This sample is drawn from a study of shared clonotypes between healthy human individuals. The V and J ends lost 4 bases and 4 bases respectively, with 7 bases between them. Germline-derived CDR1 and CDR2 are MGHDK and SYGVNS. The CDR3 is 13 residues long. Whole-study findings and limits: Clonotype sharing among donors was thought likely to change with sequencing depth. Naive subsets generally exceeded memory subsets in estimated richness.

Each cell subset's genomic DNA was divided evenly among several immunoSEQ plates. Repertoires were generated with immunoSEQ multiplex PCR, while TCRdb's copy carries only in-frame clones and drops some. The sample holds about 2 million clones, 95% seen once. A CD45RA+ naive subset and a CD45RA-negative memory subset were split from CD4+ cells. Sequencing was carried out using naive CD4+ T cells sorted from blood. The subset is: CD45RA+ positively selected. The source of this sequence is a man in his late teens or twenties in good health. The J gene is TRBJ2-2, the V gene TRBV25-1; tentatively, D is TRBD1 (6 bases). CDR3 sequence (DNA): TGTGCCAGCAGTGTGGACAGCACCGGGGAGCTGTTTTTT. This translates into CASSVDSTGELFF.